The rows below give T cell receptor beta chains drawn from one sample of a study of blood T cell repertoires in COVID-19. Clones were sequenced by immunoSEQ multiplex PCR, and TCRdb holds only the in-frame ones, with some missing. This sample has over 200,000 clones, with 80% to 90% found just once. The source material was PBMCs or T cells enriched from blood (not recorded which). Receptors were obtained from a man aged 18 to 30 who had recovered from COVID-19. Both conserved end residues are part of each CDR3. Fields, in order: J gene, V gene, clone size, CDR3 protein. Size tells how often a clone was seen (once, few, many) or the class of an expanded clone, and some rows leave it out.

TRBJ1-5	TRBV19	once	CASKTVRDSLNQPQHF
TRBJ1-6	TRBV30	few	CAWVSKGGPSGSPLHF
TRBJ1-5	TRBV7-2	NA	CASSFDRDGYQPQHF
TRBJ2-5	TRBV7-9	NA	CASSLQGAGETQYF
TRBJ1-5	TRBV7-2	NA	CASSLVGGGKSNQPQHF
TRBJ1-5	TRBV30	once	CAWSVQGDQPQHF
TRBJ2-3	TRBV7-9	NA	CASSLAGLAGGTDTQYF
TRBJ2-3	TRBV11-2	NA	CASSLDFGAAQYF
TRBJ2-6	TRBV5-4	NA	CACTLGGETPSGANVLTF
TRBJ1-1	TRBV19	NA	CASIGQGLRNTEAFF
TRBJ1-1	TRBV6-5	once	CASSYRAGLNTEAFF
TRBJ2-3	TRBV11-3	NA	CASSLGSGRSEADTQYF
TRBJ2-3	TRBV12-5	NA	CASGLVLGARDTQYF
TRBJ2-1	TRBV3-1/TRBV3-2	NA	CASSQGRESSEQFF
TRBJ1-1	TRBV12-3/TRBV12-4	NA	CASSTWNTEAFF
TRBJ1-1	TRBV6-5	NA	CASSNPGGPEAFF
TRBJ2-1	TRBV6-5	NA	CASSRLAGGQVEQFF
TRBJ2-1	TRBV7-3	NA	CASSLLGGYNEQFF
TRBJ1-6	TRBV7-2	NA	CASSLATGVYNSPLHF
TRBJ1-6	TRBV6-1	NA	CASSDRDRGNSPLHF
TRBJ1-5	TRBV28	NA	CASSLGDRSYNQPQHF
TRBJ2-7	TRBV27	NA	CASSSSGALISYEQYF
TRBJ1-2	TRBV7-8	NA	CASSLSRGAAYGYTF
TRBJ2-1	TRBV24-1	NA	CATSRSSLQGAFNEQFF
TRBJ1-6	TRBV3-1/TRBV3-2	NA	CASSQDAWSSYNSPLHF
TRBJ1-1	TRBV6-5	NA	CASTLARGGGEAFF
TRBJ2-1	TRBV19	once	CASSIAGAGLSYNEQFF
TRBJ2-7	TRBV28	NA	CASSARDRAFYEQYF
TRBJ1-5	TRBV28	NA	CASSTGGSNQPQHF
TRBJ1-4	TRBV28	NA	CASRDRTGAGNEKLFF
TRBJ2-1	TRBV11-2	NA	CASSLDPVSSYNEQFF
TRBJ1-4	TRBV11-1	NA	CASSLYGTGNEKLFF
TRBJ2-4	TRBV3-1/TRBV3-2	once	CASSQEPGARGNIQYF
TRBJ2-5	TRBV13	NA	CASSNPTSGGGETQYF
TRBJ1-5	TRBV19	NA	CATSLVGRTLSNQPQHF
TRBJ1-1	TRBV2	NA	CASSDKEGLTEAFF
TRBJ2-5	TRBV4-1	NA	CASSSGGQETQYF
TRBJ2-7	TRBV7-8	NA	CASSLRTGRYEQYF
TRBJ2-7	TRBV12-3/TRBV12-4	NA	CASSTTYYEQYF
TRBJ2-3	TRBV29-1	NA	CSVGRGTDTQYF
TRBJ1-4	TRBV7-8	once	CASSWDNENEKLFF
TRBJ1-5	TRBV19	NA	CASSRDRGLQPQHF
TRBJ2-7	TRBV7-2	NA	CASSLVGQPRSYEQYF
TRBJ2-3	TRBV7-2	NA	CASSLQPAGVTDTQYF
TRBJ2-5	TRBV11-3	NA	CASSLVSASRVGNQETQYF
TRBJ2-7	TRBV4-1	NA	CASSGAGPYEQYF
TRBJ1-5	TRBV2	NA	CASGVDPRRVLSNQPQHF
TRBJ2-2	TRBV11-1	NA	CASSPRARTGSGELFF
TRBJ1-3	TRBV5-1	NA	CASSFVSTLDISGNTIYF
TRBJ1-5	TRBV19	NA	CASTGYSNQPQHF
TRBJ1-2	TRBV5-6	NA	CASSPGPRGVTF
TRBJ2-7	TRBV6-5	NA	CASSSRTGMWEQYF
TRBJ1-1	TRBV9	NA	CASSVGSGLNTEAFF
TRBJ2-5	TRBV4-1	NA	CASSPQVVQETQYF